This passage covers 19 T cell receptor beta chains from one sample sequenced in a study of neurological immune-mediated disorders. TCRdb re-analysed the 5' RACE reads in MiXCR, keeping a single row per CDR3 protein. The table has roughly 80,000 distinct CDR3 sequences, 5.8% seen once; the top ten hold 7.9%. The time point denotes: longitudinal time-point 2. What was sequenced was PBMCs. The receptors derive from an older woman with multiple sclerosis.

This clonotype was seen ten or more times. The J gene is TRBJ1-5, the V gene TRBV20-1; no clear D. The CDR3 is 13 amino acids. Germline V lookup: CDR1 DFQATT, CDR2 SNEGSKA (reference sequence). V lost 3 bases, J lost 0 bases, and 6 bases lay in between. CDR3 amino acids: CSARGDSNQPQHF. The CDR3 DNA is TGCAGTGCTAGGGGTGATAGCAATCAGCCCCAGCATTTT.

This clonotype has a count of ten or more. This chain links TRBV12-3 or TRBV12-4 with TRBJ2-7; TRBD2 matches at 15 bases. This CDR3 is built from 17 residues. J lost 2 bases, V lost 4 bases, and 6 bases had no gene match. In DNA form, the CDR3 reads TGTGCCAGCAGTTGGGGGACTAGCGGGGGGCCAACCTACGAGCAGTACTTC. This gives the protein CASSWGTSGGPTYEQYF.

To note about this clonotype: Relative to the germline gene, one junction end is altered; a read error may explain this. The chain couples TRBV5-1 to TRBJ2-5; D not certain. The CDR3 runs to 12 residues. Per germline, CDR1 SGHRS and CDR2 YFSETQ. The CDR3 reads CSSSSAEETQYF. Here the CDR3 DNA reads TGCTCCAGCAGTTCTGCGGAAGAGACCCAGTACTTC.

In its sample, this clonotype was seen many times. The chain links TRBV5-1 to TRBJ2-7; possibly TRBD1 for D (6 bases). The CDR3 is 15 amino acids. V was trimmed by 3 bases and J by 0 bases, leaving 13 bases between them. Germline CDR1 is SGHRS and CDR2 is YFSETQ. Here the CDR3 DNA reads TGCGCCAGCAGCTCCTGGACAGCCAACTCCTACGAGCAGTACTTC. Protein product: CASSSWTANSYEQYF.

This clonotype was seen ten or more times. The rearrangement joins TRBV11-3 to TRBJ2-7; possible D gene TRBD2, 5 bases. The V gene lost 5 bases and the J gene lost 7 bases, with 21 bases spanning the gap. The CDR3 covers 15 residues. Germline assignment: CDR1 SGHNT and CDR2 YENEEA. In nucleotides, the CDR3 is TGTGCCAGCAGCCAGAAGGGTCCGGGCACGGGGGAGCAGTACTTC. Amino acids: CASSQKGPGTGEQYF.

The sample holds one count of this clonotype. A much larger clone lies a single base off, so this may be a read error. The DNA for the CDR3 is TGTGCCAGTAGTGTCGACAGGGCCTACAATGAGCAGTTCTTC. This codes for CASSVDRAYNEQFF. This chain connects TRBV19 to TRBJ2-1; 7 nucleotides line up with TRBD1. Trimming cost V 5 bases and J 2 bases; bases outside gene matches: 3. In germline, CDR1 is LNHDA, CDR2 SQIVND (reference sequence). This CDR3 has 14 amino acids.

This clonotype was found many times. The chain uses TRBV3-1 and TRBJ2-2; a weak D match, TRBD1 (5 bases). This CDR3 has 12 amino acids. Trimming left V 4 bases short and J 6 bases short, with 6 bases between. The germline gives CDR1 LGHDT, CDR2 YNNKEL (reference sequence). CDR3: CASSRQSGELFF. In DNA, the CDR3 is TGTGCCAGCAGCCGACAGTCCGGGGAGCTGTTTTTT.

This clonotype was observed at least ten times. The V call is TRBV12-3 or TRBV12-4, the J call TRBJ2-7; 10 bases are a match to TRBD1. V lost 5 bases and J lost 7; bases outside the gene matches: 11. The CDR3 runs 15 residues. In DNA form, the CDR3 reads TGTGCCAGCAGTCCGACAGGGGGCGCCTCTGGGGAGCAGTACTTC. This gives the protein CASSPTGGASGEQYF.

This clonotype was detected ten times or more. The CDR3 DNA reads as TGTGCCAGCAGTCTCGGGGGGCCAAGTATTTCACCCCTCCACTTT. It specifies CASSLGGPSISPLHF. The chain joins TRBV6-5 to TRBJ1-6; weak D call: TRBD1 (6 bases). Germline V lookup: CDR1 MNHEY, CDR2 SVGAGI. Trimming stripped 5 bases from V and 9 bases from J, with 17 bases between. The CDR3 has 15 residues.

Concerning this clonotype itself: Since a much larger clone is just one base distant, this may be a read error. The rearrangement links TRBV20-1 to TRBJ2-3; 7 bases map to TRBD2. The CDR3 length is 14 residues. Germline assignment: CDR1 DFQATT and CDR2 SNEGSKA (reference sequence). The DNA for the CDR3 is TGCAGTGCTATAGTTACGGGGAGGGCAGATATGCAGTATTTT. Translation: CSAIVTGRADMQYF.

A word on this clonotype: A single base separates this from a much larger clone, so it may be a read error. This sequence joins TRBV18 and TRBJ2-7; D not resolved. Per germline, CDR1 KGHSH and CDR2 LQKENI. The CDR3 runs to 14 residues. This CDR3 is CASTPRGRVYEQYF. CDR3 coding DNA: TGTGCCAGCACACCACGAGGACGGGTCTACGAGCAGTACTTC.

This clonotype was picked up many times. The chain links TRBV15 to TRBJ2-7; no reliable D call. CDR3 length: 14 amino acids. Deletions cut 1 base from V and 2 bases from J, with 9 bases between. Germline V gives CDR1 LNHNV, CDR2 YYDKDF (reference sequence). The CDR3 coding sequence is TGTGCCACCAGCAGAGTTGGCGCGACCTACGAGCAGTACTTC. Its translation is CATSRVGATYEQYF.

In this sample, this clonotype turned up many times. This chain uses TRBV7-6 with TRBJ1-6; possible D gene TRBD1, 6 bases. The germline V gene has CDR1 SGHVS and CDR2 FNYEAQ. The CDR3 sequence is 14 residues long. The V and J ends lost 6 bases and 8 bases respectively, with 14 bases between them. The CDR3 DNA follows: TGTGCCAGCAGTCAGGGGACGCGGGATTCACCCCTCCACTTT. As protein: CASSQGTRDSPLHF.

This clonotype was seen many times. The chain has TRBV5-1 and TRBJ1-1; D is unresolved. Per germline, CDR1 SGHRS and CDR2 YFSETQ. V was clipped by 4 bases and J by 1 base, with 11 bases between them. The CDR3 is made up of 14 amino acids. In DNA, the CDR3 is TGCGCCAGCAGCCCTAGTACTCCGAACACTGAAGCTTTCTTT. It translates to CASSPSTPNTEAFF.

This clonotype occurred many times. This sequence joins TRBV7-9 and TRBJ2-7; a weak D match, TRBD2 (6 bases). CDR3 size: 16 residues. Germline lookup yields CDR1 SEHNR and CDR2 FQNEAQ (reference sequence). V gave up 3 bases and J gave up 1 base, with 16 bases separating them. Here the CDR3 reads CASSLRGRDSSYEQYF. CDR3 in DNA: TGTGCCAGCAGCTTGCGAGGCCGGGACTCTTCCTACGAGCAGTACTTC.

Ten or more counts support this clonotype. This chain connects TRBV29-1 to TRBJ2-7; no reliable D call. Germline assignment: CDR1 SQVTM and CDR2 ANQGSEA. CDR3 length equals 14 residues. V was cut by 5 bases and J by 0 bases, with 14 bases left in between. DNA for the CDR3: TGCAGCGTTTTAGGAGCCTCCAGCTCCTACGAGCAGTACTTC. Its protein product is CSVLGASSSYEQYF.

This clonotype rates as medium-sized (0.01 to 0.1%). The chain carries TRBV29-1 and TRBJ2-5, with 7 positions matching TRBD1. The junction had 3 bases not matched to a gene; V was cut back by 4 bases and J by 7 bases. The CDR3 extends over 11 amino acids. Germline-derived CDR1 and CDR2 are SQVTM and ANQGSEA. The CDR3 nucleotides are TGCAGCGTTGTAGGGGGCTGGACCCAGTACTTC. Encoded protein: CSVVGGWTQYF.

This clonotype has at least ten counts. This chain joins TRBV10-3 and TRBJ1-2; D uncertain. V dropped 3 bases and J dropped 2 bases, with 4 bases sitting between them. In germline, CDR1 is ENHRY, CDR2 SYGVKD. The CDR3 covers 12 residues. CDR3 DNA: TGTGCCATCAGTGACAGAAACTATGGCTACACCTTC. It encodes CAISDRNYGYTF.

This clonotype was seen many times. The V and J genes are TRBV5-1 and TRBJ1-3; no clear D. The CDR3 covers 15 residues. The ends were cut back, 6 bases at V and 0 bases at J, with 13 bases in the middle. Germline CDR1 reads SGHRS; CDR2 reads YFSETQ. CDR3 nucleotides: TGCGCCAGCACCGACACAACCTTCTCTGGAAACACCATATATTTT. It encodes CASTDTTFSGNTIYF.